This T cell receptor (beta chain) was obtained from a study of graft-versus-host responses after intestinal transplantation. Only one count was recorded for this clone. The antigen remains unidentified. Germline loops: CDR1 SGHVS, CDR2 FNYEAQ. CDR3 length: 17 residues. V lost 4 bases and J lost 1, with 19 bases in between. General study findings and limits: GvH clones detected in recipient marrow included some appearing first in ileum or blood.

Measured with immunoSEQ multiplex PCR; TCRdb has only the in-frame clones, and not every one. This table holds some 69,000 clones, roughly 92% found once. The sequenced sample was bone marrow, obtained 700 to 850 days after intestinal transplantation. V and J are TRBV7-6 and TRBJ2-5; TRBD1 or TRBD2 may be the D gene (5 bases each). This sequence was found in a human patient who received an intestinal transplant, so some T cells may come from the graft donor. This CDR3 is CASSSPRGPAPQETQYF. The CDR3 nucleotides read TGTGCCAGCAGCTCCCCCCGGGGACCGGCCCCCCAAGAGACCCAGTACTTC. The entire variable domain, with the rest obtained from reference TRBV7-6 and TRBJ2-5, is as follows: GAGVSQSPRYKVTKRGQDVALRCDPISGHVSLYWYRQALGQGPEFLTYFNYEAQQDKSGLPNDRFSAERPEGSISTLTIQRTEQRDSAMYRCASSSPRGPAPQETQYFGPGTRLLVL.